This TCR beta chain came from a study of neurological immune-mediated disorders. TCRdb ran MiXCR on the 5' RACE reads and lists one entry per CDR3 protein. The top ten hold about 1% of the sample, which has approximately 82,000 distinct CDR3 sequences, around 2.6% seen once. The sample holds a few counts of this clonotype. The V segment lost 2 bases and the J segment 4 bases; nucleotides outside the gene matches: 1. CDR3 size: 13 residues. Germline V lookup: CDR1 GTSNPN, CDR2 SVGIG (reference sequence). The chain combines TRBV30 with TRBJ2-2, with 7 bases that match TRBD2. The specimen sequenced was PBMCs. This clonotype was obtained from a woman between 25 and 40 years old with multiple sclerosis. In DNA, the CDR3 is TGTGCCTGGAGTCCTAGCGGCACCGGGGAGCTGTTTTTT. It specifies CAWSPSGTGELFF.